One and the same sample provided the 22 T cell receptor beta chains below, sequenced in a study of regulatory T cells in long-lasting Graves disease. Regarding time point: newly diagnosed GD, antithyroid drugs for less than 3 months. From RNA extracted from PBMCs, the TCR library was made. Combining iRepertoire HTBI primers with Arm-PCR of CDR3 regions, the authors built TCR beta libraries. TCRdb re-called the multiplex PCR reads with MiXCR, one entry per CDR3 protein. Seen here are a few hundred thousand distinct CDR3 sequences, 12% observed once, and the top ten hold around 18%. The sample was also linked to a second study, of T cells in Graves' hyperthyroidism and ophthalmopathy.

Here the sequenced sample was peripheral blood mononuclear cells (PBMCs), taken at new diagnosis, from a patient treated with antithyroid drugs. These receptor sequences come from a woman between 18 and 30 years old with Graves disease.

This clonotype was seen just once. The V and J genes are TRBV6-2 or TRBV6-3 and TRBJ2-1; the D call may be TRBD1 or TRBD2 (5 bases each). Germline CDR1 is MNHEY and CDR2 is SVGEGT. Trimming left V 0 bases short and J 5 bases short, with 11 bases between. There are 15 residues in the CDR3. The CDR3 reads CASSYSWGSHNEQFF. The CDR3, as DNA: TGTGCCAGCAGTTACTCGTGGGGGTCCCACAATGAGCAGTTCTTC.

This clonotype was found many times. The chain combines TRBV9 with TRBJ2-3; possibly TRBD2 for D (5 bases). This CDR3 has 13 amino acids. Germline V gives CDR1 SGDLS, CDR2 YYNGEE. V dropped 4 bases and J dropped 6 bases, with 12 bases sitting between them. The CDR3 region is CASSPWTSDTQYF. The DNA for the CDR3 is TGTGCCAGCAGCCCATGGACTTCGGATACGCAGTATTTT. The entire variable domain, with the rest obtained from reference TRBV9 and TRBJ2-3, is as follows: DSGVTQTPKHLITATGQRVTLRCSPRSGDLSVYWYQQSLDQGLQFLIQYYNGEERAKGNILERFSAQQFPDLHSELNLSSLELGDSALYFCASSPWTSDTQYFGPGTRLTVL.

A few counts support this clonotype. The chain employs TRBV5-1 and TRBJ1-1, with TRBD1 identical over 7 bases. CDR1 and CDR2 from the germline V gene are SGHRS and YFSETQ. The J segment lost 6 bases and the V segment lost 4 bases, leaving 6 bases of the junction unmatched. CDR3 length equals 13 residues. Here the CDR3 DNA reads TGCGCCAGCAGCGCCGGACAGGAGGCTGAAGCTTTCTTT. Protein sequence: CASSAGQEAEAFF.

This clonotype was counted ten times or more. The CDR3 is CASSVRGSYNEQFF. CDR3 in DNA: TGTGCCAGCAGTGTGAGGGGCTCCTACAATGAGCAGTTCTTC. The rearrangement links TRBV2 to TRBJ2-1, with D possibly being TRBD1 or TRBD2 (5 bases each). This CDR3 is built from 14 residues. Trimming took off 4 bases at V and 0 bases at J, with 7 bases between the two ends. Per the germline V gene, CDR1 is SNHLY and CDR2 is FYNNEI.

As to this clonotype: A read error may be the cause here, since a much bigger clone is one base away. The rearrangement uses TRBV6-1 and TRBJ2-3, with no clear D. The ends were cut back, 10 bases at V and 0 bases at J, with 14 bases in the middle. Germline assignment: CDR1 MNHNS and CDR2 SASEGT. The CDR3 is 14 residues long. The chain's CDR3 is CATLSTVSTDTQYF. As DNA, the CDR3 is TGTGCCACCCTCTCGACCGTTAGCACAGATACGCAGTATTTT.

With regard to this clonotype: A much larger clone is a single base away; this may be a read error. The rearrangement links TRBV11-2 to TRBJ2-1; 9 bases align to TRBD2. Trimming took 8 bases from V and 5 from J; bases not matched to a gene: 10. Germline loops: CDR1 SGHAT, CDR2 FQNNGV. This CDR3 is built from 15 residues. The CDR3 reads CASGLRLADNNEQFF. The CDR3 region has the DNA TGTGCCAGCGGTTTGAGACTAGCGGATAACAATGAGCAGTTCTTC.

This clonotype has a count of ten or more. The CDR3 coding sequence is TGTGCCAGCTCACCAGGGGACAGAGAAAGTCAGCCCCAGCATTTT. Protein product: CASSPGDRESQPQHF. This chain links TRBV18 with TRBJ1-5; TRBD1 aligns across 7 bases. The germline V gene encodes CDR1 KGHSH and CDR2 LQKENI. With V trimmed by 2 bases and J by 6 bases, 7 bases remained unmatched. The length of the CDR3 is 15 residues. Looking up the rest from reference TRBV18 and TRBJ1-5 gives the full variable domain: NAGVMQNPRHLVRRRGQEARLRCSPMKGHSHVYWYRQLPEEGLKFMVYLQKENIIDESGMPKERFSAEFPKEGPSILRIQQVVRGDSAAYFCASSPGDRESQPQHFGDGTRLSIL.

This clonotype was counted many times. The rearrangement links TRBV29-1 to TRBJ2-1; 12 positions agree with TRBD2. V dropped 6 bases and J dropped 7; count of bases not matched to a gene: 10. CDR1 is SQVTM, CDR2 ANQGSEA, per germline. This CDR3 is 15 amino acids long. DNA of the CDR3: TGCAGCGTGGGCCGACTAGCGGGAGTTGGGAATGAGCAGTTCTTC. Translation: CSVGRLAGVGNEQFF.

At least ten counts were recorded for this clonotype. This rearrangement joins TRBV18 to TRBJ2-3; 7 bases are shared with TRBD1. The CDR3 covers 17 residues. The V segment lost 0 bases and the J segment 6 bases; nucleotides outside the gene matches: 12. Germline CDR1 reads KGHSH; CDR2 reads LQKENI. CDR3 coding DNA: TGTGCCAGCTCACCACCACTCCGGGACAGCCCACAGGATACGCAGTATTTT. It encodes CASSPPLRDSPQDTQYF.

This clonotype was detected ten times or more. The chain joins TRBV7-6 to TRBJ2-5; 7 nucleotides agree with TRBD2. The J segment lost 2 bases and the V segment lost 5 bases, leaving 8 bases of the junction unmatched. CDR3 length: 15 residues. Germline loops: CDR1 SGHVS, CDR2 FNYEAQ. CDR3 region: CASSRRPGGQETQYF. CDR3 coding DNA: TGTGCCAGCAGCCGGAGGCCGGGGGGACAAGAGACCCAGTACTTC.

Ten or more counts support this clonotype. The chain uses TRBV6-2 or TRBV6-3 and TRBJ2-7; 9 positions agree with TRBD2. V lost 7 bases to trimming and J lost 3 bases; unmatched junction nucleotides: 4. CDR3 length: 13 residues. CDR1 is MNHEY and CDR2 is SVGEGT in the germline V gene. The CDR3 sequence is CASISSGVYEQYF. CDR3 nucleotide sequence: TGTGCCAGCATCTCTAGCGGGGTCTACGAGCAGTACTTC.

This clonotype was observed a handful of times. The gene calls are TRBV12-5 and TRBJ2-7, with D maybe TRBD1 (5 bases). The CDR3 length is 11 residues. V lost 6 bases and J lost 7, with 10 bases in between. CDR1 and CDR2 from the germline V gene are LGHNT and FRNRAP. In DNA, the CDR3 is TGTGCTAGTGGGGCAGGGTTGGAGCAGTACTTC. It encodes CASGAGLEQYF.

This clonotype was counted many times. V is TRBV28 and J is TRBJ2-7; D is perhaps TRBD1 or TRBD2 (5 bases each). Trimming took off 6 bases at V and 3 bases at J, with 18 bases between the two ends. The germline gives CDR1 MDHEN, CDR2 SYDVKM. This CDR3 comprises 15 residues. CDR3 protein: CASSPLGTAVYEQYF. The CDR3 nucleotides read TGTGCCAGCAGCCCTCTCGGGACGGCCGTCTACGAGCAGTACTTC.

This CDR3 reads CAISATGGNNEQFF. As DNA, the CDR3 is TGTGCCATCAGTGCAACGGGAGGGAACAATGAGCAGTTCTTC. The chain employs TRBV10-3 and TRBJ2-1; TRBD2 matches at 8 bases. The CDR3 totals 14 residues. Germline trimming cut 4 bases from V and 5 bases from J; bases unmatched to any gene: 4. Germline CDR1 reads ENHRY; CDR2 reads SYGVKD.

This clonotype was counted at least ten times. A much larger clone lies a single base off, so this may be a read error. This chain joins TRBV7-3 and TRBJ2-1; possible D gene TRBD2, 6 bases. V lost 5 bases to trimming and J lost 4 bases, with 9 bases between them. The length of the CDR3 is 13 residues. Germline loops: CDR1 SGHTA, CDR2 FQGTGA. The CDR3 spells CASSIGGYNEQFF. DNA of the CDR3: TGTGCCAGCAGCATAGGAGGGTACAATGAGCAGTTCTTC. The full variable domain, in which reference TRBV7-3 and TRBJ2-1 provide the parts outside the CDR3, is GAGVSQTPSNKVTEKGKYVELRCDPISGHTALYWYRQSLGQGPEFLIYFQGTGAADDSGLPNDRFFAVRPEGSVSTLKIQRTERGDSAVYLCASSIGGYNEQFFGPGTRLTVL.

This clonotype was found many times. The chain joins TRBV2 to TRBJ2-3; 13 positions agree with TRBD2. Germline V gene data show CDR1 as SNHLY and CDR2 as FYNNEI. V trimming: 3 bases; J trimming: 14 bases; junction bases outside the gene matches: 14. This CDR3 comprises 16 residues. CDR3 bases: TGTGCCAGCAGTGAGGGCCGGACTAGCGGGGGACGGCCGGGGTATTTT. Amino acid sequence: CASSEGRTSGGRPGYF.

This clonotype was picked up many times. The chain links TRBV7-8 to TRBJ1-2; the D gene is possibly TRBD1 (6 bases). From germline, CDR1 is SGHVS and CDR2 FQNEAQ. V was pared by 6 bases and J by 9 bases, with 17 bases between. The CDR3 runs 13 residues. The CDR3 bases are TGTGCCAGCAGAGGACTGACAGGTGAAAGCTACACCTTC. Amino acids: CASRGLTGESYTF.

This clonotype was seen ten or more times. V usage is TRBV20-1 and J usage is TRBJ2-1; TRBD1 is a possible D gene (6 bases). The germline V gene has CDR1 DFQATT and CDR2 SNEGSKA (reference sequence). Trimming removed 0 bases at V and 3 bases at J, with 15 bases between. CDR3 size: 16 residues. This CDR3 is CSARDRRQGNYNEQFF. CDR3 coding DNA: TGCAGTGCTAGAGATCGTCGGCAGGGGAACTACAATGAGCAGTTCTTC.

This clonotype was seen at least ten times. The chain joins TRBV6-2 or TRBV6-3 to TRBJ2-7, with D perhaps TRBD2 (5 bases). Germline CDR1 MNHEY, CDR2 SVGEGT. This CDR3 contains 12 residues. V lost 6 bases to trimming and J lost 7 bases, with 13 bases between them. CDR3 region: CASSRGYQEQYV. CDR3 coding DNA: TGTGCCAGCAGCCGAGGGTACCAGGAGCAGTACGTC.

This clonotype appeared many times. The chain couples TRBV7-2 to TRBJ1-6; D possibly corresponds to TRBD1 (5 bases). The CDR3 consists of 14 residues. V was clipped by 6 bases and J by 5 bases, with 11 bases between them. Germline V lookup: CDR1 SGHTA, CDR2 FQGNSA. DNA of the CDR3: TGTGCCAGCAGGGCCCCGACAGATAATTCACCCCTCCACTTT. It encodes CASRAPTDNSPLHF. The complete variable domain, with remaining parts taken from reference TRBV7-2 and TRBJ1-6, reads GAGVSQSPSNKVTEKGKDVELRCDPISGHTALYWYRQSLGQGLEFLIYFQGNSAPDKSGLPSDRFSAERTGGSVSTLTIQRTQQEDSAVYLCASRAPTDNSPLHFGNGTRLTVT.

This clonotype was picked up many times. The gene calls are TRBV10-3 and TRBJ2-1, with a tentative D call TRBD2 (5 bases). This CDR3 comprises 15 residues. The germline V gene encodes CDR1 ENHRY and CDR2 SYGVKD. The V end lost 3 bases, the J end lost 5 bases, and 14 bases lay between the germline ends. The CDR3 sequence is CAISEGQTNNNEQFF. The DNA of the CDR3 is TGTGCCATCAGTGAAGGGCAGACTAATAACAATGAGCAGTTCTTC.

This clonotype was counted many times. J is TRBJ2-5 and V is TRBV5-8, with TRBD1 as a possible D gene (6 bases). V was cut by 5 bases and J by 0 bases, with 14 bases left in between. This CDR3 region has 15 residues. Per germline, CDR1 SGHTS and CDR2 YDEGEE. The CDR3 sequence: CASRVDRPYQETQYF. As DNA, the CDR3 is TGTGCCAGCAGGGTAGACAGGCCGTACCAAGAGACCCAGTACTTC.